This TCR beta chain was recovered during a study of Ad26.COV2.S vaccination and SARS-CoV-2 variants. Treatment noted: some 19 received Ad26.COV2.S at low or high dose, single or two shots; five or six received placebo; per-sample allocation not given. Repertoires come from day 63 after the first vaccine or placebo injection. This clone was counted a single time. The CDR3 runs to 15 residues. CDR1 and CDR2 from the germline V gene are SGHTA and FQGNSA. Trimming cost V 3 bases and J 7 bases, with 15 bases left between them. Measured with immunoSEQ multiplex PCR; TCRdb has only the in-frame clones, and not every one. This table has around 450,000 clones, 75% to 90% appearing once.

The sequenced sample was peripheral blood, obtained in a trial of Ad26.COV2.S vaccine versus placebo. This sequence was found in a person aged 18-65 years who received the Ad26.COV2.S COVID-19 vaccine or a placebo. The rearrangement uses TRBV7-2 and TRBJ2-2, with D perhaps TRBD1 (6 bases). The CDR3 loop is CASSFGQFVGGELFF. CDR3 DNA: TGTGCCAGCAGCTTCGGACAGTTCGTAGGCGGGGAGCTGTTTTTT.